This entry describes one TCR beta chain. The antigen is not known. The record originates from a study of cytomegalovirus exposure and HLA in healthy donors. The PCR employed 60 Vbeta primers together with 13 Jbeta primers. Data came from immunoSEQ multiplex PCR; TCRdb stores just in-frame clones and leaves some out. The sample carries fewer than 150,000 clones, nearly 80% recorded once. Germline V lookup: CDR1 SNHLY, CDR2 FYNNEI. The CDR3 sequence is 14 residues long. V shed 2 bases and J shed 6 bases, with 11 bases lying between them. General study points: Follow-up analysis later connected one missense variant in DCLRE1C with trimming of TCR beta V- and J-genes.

The chain carries TRBV2 and TRBJ1-5, with a tentative D call TRBD1 (6 bases). The sequence was collected from a male donor in good health and CMV-seronegative. Sequencing was performed on PBMCs. Here the CDR3 reads CASSESGQSQPQHF. CDR3 DNA sequence: TGTGCCAGCAGTGAAAGTGGACAGAGTCAGCCCCAGCATTTT.